The 27 T cell receptor beta chains below come from one sample, sequenced in a study of blood T cell repertoires in COVID-19. Using immunoSEQ multiplex PCR, the repertoire was profiled, and TCRdb retains in-frame clones only, with some absent. Of under 250,000 clones in the sample, 75% to 90% are singletons; the top ten hold approximately 2.6%. The material sequenced was peripheral blood. The receptors here all came from a woman in her 70s with active or convalescent COVID-19.

This clone was detected once. The CDR3: CASSQDPRLGAISGNTIYF. DNA for the CDR3: TGTGCCAGCAGCCAAGACCCCCGTCTGGGGGCGATCTCTGGAAACACCATATATTTT. This sequence joins TRBV4-2 and TRBJ1-3; tentative D call: TRBD1 (6 bases). The CDR3 spans 19 residues. Germline CDR1 LGHNA, CDR2 YNFKEQ. V was pared by 0 bases and J by 0 bases, with 18 bases between.

Only a few counts were recorded for this clone. This rearrangement joins TRBV11-2 to TRBJ2-7; the D is unclear. The V gene lost 4 bases and the J gene lost 1 base, with 8 bases spanning the gap. The CDR3 runs 13 residues. Germline V gene sequence: CDR1 SGHAT, CDR2 FQNNGV. CDR3 bases: TGTGCCAGCAGCTCAGGTCGTTCCTACGAGCAGTACTTC. This codes for CASSSGRSYEQYF.

There are a few counts of this clone. The chain joins TRBV20-1 to TRBJ2-7, with 7 bases matching TRBD1. Germline CDR1 is DFQATT and CDR2 is SNEGSKA (reference sequence). J lost 0 bases, V lost 3 bases, and 5 bases had no gene match. The CDR3 sequence is 14 residues long. The CDR3: CSASNRGGSYEQYF. CDR3 nucleotides: TGCAGTGCTAGTAACAGGGGCGGCTCCTACGAGCAGTACTTC.

The rearrangement links TRBV19 to TRBJ2-5, with D perhaps matching TRBD1 (6 bases). Germline CDR1 and CDR2: LNHDA and SQIVND (reference sequence). V was clipped by 6 bases and J by 10 bases, with 30 bases between them. The CDR3 contains 17 residues. CDR3: CASSRSLSWDTQEGQYF. The DNA of the CDR3 is TGTGCCAGTAGCAGGAGCCTTTCATGGGACACCCAAGAGGGCCAGTACTTC.

This clone was detected only once. The chain combines TRBV5-5 with TRBJ2-4, with D possibly TRBD1 on 6 matching bases. The CDR3 contains 13 residues. The V gene's germline CDR1 is SGHKS and CDR2 YYEKEE (reference sequence). V lost 1 base, J lost 10 bases, and 12 bases lay in between. The CDR3 DNA follows: TGTGCCAGCAGCTTGCCAGCCACAGGGATTCAGTACTTC. Its protein product is CASSLPATGIQYF.

This chain joins TRBV5-6 and TRBJ1-2; D uncertain. Trimming removed 5 bases at V and 8 bases at J, with 19 bases between. CDR1 and CDR2 (germline): SGHDT, YYEEEE. This CDR3 has 14 amino acids. CDR3 DNA sequence: TGTGCCAGCAGAAGGAGAGGGAGAGAGGTGGGCTACACCTTC. It yields the protein CASRRRGREVGYTF. The entire variable domain, with the rest obtained from reference TRBV5-6 and TRBJ1-2, is as follows: DAGVTQSPTHLIKTRGQQVTLRCSPKSGHDTVSWYQQALGQGPQFIFQYYEEEERQRGNFPDRFSGHQFPNYSSELNVNALLLGDSALYLCASRRRGREVGYTFGSGTRLTVV.

The chain links TRBV3-1 (or the pseudogene TRBV3-2) to TRBJ2-7, with D tentatively TRBD2 (6 bases). V lost 1 base to trimming and J lost 7 bases, with 17 bases between them. From germline, CDR1 is LGHDT and CDR2 YNNKEL (reference sequence). This CDR3 contains 15 residues. The CDR3 protein is CASSQGVGSMGEQYF. CDR3 nucleotide sequence: TGTGCCAGCAGCCAAGGGGTCGGGAGTATGGGGGAGCAGTACTTC.

V usage is TRBV3-1 (or the pseudogene TRBV3-2) and J usage is TRBJ2-2; 10 bases agree with TRBD2. There are 16 residues in the CDR3. J gave up 6 bases and V 4 bases, and 8 bases lay outside the gene matches. In germline, CDR1 is LGHDT, CDR2 YNNKEL (reference sequence). The CDR3 spells CASSPVLAGDAGELFF. CDR3 bases: TGTGCCAGCAGCCCGGTTCTAGCGGGAGACGCCGGGGAGCTGTTTTTT.

The CDR3 DNA reads TGTGCCAGCAGCCGAGGGCGACAGGGCCACACAGATACGCAGTATTTT. This sequence encodes CASSRGRQGHTDTQYF. V and J are TRBV6-6 and TRBJ2-3; 7 nucleotides match TRBD1. Per germline, CDR1 MNHNY and CDR2 SVGAGI (reference sequence). The CDR3 spans 16 residues. The ends lost 6 bases at V and 2 bases at J; junction bases unmatched: 11.

This rearrangement joins TRBV6-5 to TRBJ2-3; maybe TRBD2 (6 bases). With 2 bases removed from V and 4 bases from J, the gap between germline ends came to 16 bases. Germline loops: CDR1 MNHEY, CDR2 SVGAGI. CDR3 length: 16 amino acids. The CDR3 here is CASSYVAAIPPDTQYF. Here the CDR3 DNA reads TGTGCCAGCAGTTACGTAGCGGCGATCCCCCCAGATACGCAGTATTTT.

Remarks on this clone: Other DNA sequences in the same sample also yield this CDR3. The genes are TRBV20-1 and TRBJ2-1; 7 bases match TRBD2. V trimming: 3 bases; J trimming: 0 bases; junction bases outside the gene matches: 2. The CDR3 contains 14 residues. CDR1 and CDR2 (germline): DFQATT, SNEGSKA (reference sequence). The chain's CDR3 is CSASRGSSYNEQFF. CDR3 DNA sequence: TGCAGTGCTAGTCGCGGGAGCTCCTACAATGAGCAGTTCTTC.

This rearrangement joins TRBV28 to TRBJ2-6; a possible D gene is TRBD1 (5 bases). The ends were cut back, 1 base at V and 0 bases at J, with 13 bases in the middle. This CDR3 spans 18 amino acids. CDR1 and CDR2 (germline): MDHEN, SYDVKM. The CDR3 loop reads CASSLSWGGSSGANVLTF. CDR3 DNA: TGTGCCAGCAGTTTATCCTGGGGCGGAAGCTCTGGGGCCAACGTCCTGACTTTC.

For the CDR3, the DNA is TGCGCCAGCAGCCTGCGGGGGATGCAAGAGACCCAGTACTTC. This translates into CASSLRGMQETQYF. V and J are TRBV4-1 and TRBJ2-5; 7 bases are a match to TRBD2. Trimming removed 4 bases from V and 2 bases from J; junction bases left unmatched: 4. The CDR3 length is 14 residues. CDR1 is MGHRA and CDR2 is YSYEKL in the germline V gene.

This clone appeared a single time. The rearrangement links TRBV9 to TRBJ2-1, with TRBD2 matching 10 bases. V lost 0 bases and J lost 9; bases outside the gene matches: 6. The CDR3 contains 15 residues. Germline V gene lookup returns CDR1 SGDLS and CDR2 YYNGEE. The CDR3 bases are TGTGCCAGCAGCGTAGTTTCTAGCGGGAGTATTGAGCAGTTCTTC. Translation gives CASSVVSSGSIEQFF.

The V gene is TRBV6-2 or TRBV6-3, the J gene TRBJ1-1, with 9 bases identical to TRBD1. The germline gives CDR1 MNHEY, CDR2 SVGEGT. V lost 1 base, J lost 4 bases, and 4 bases stayed unmatched. This CDR3 is 15 amino acids long. CDR3 residues: CASSYFMTGGTEAFF. Here the CDR3 DNA reads TGTGCCAGCAGTTACTTTATGACAGGGGGCACTGAAGCTTTCTTT.

J is TRBJ2-6 and V is TRBV5-1; perhaps TRBD1 as D (5 bases). CDR3 size: 16 residues. CDR1 is SGHRS and CDR2 is YFSETQ in the germline V gene. The V gene lost 4 bases and the J gene lost 0 bases, with 11 bases spanning the gap. The chain's CDR3 is CASSTTVSSGANVLTF. The CDR3 nucleotides are TGCGCCAGCAGCACGACAGTTTCCTCTGGGGCCAACGTCCTGACTTTC.

V is TRBV18 and J is TRBJ1-4, with D maybe TRBD1 (5 bases). V was cut by 3 bases and J by 4 bases, with 21 bases left in between. The germline V gene has CDR1 KGHSH and CDR2 LQKENI. This CDR3 region has 18 residues. CDR3 sequence reads: CASSPFRGAPNFNEKLFF. DNA for the CDR3: TGTGCCAGCTCACCGTTTCGTGGGGCGCCCAATTTTAATGAAAAACTGTTTTTT.

This clone was counted only a few times. This rearrangement joins TRBV5-4 to TRBJ1-2; D is possibly TRBD1 (5 bases). Germline V gene lookup returns CDR1 SGHNT and CDR2 YYREEE (reference sequence). This CDR3 has 15 residues. The V gene lost 3 bases and the J gene lost 10 bases, with 22 bases spanning the gap. The CDR3 nucleotides read TGTGCCAGCAGCTGGAACCGGGACTCCCTACTATTCTACACCTTC. Translating it yields CASSWNRDSLLFYTF.

The rearrangement joins TRBV5-6 to TRBJ1-2, with a weak D call TRBD1 (5 bases). V lost 4 bases and J 5 bases, leaving 9 bases between the germline ends. Germline values: CDR1 SGHDT, CDR2 YYEEEE. The length of the CDR3 is 12 residues. Here the CDR3 reads CASSPGEYGYTF. The CDR3 bases are TGTGCCAGCAGCCCGGGGGAATATGGCTACACCTTC.

The V call is TRBV5-1, the J call TRBJ2-3; TRBD2 agrees at 11 bases. The J segment lost 5 bases and the V segment lost 3 bases, leaving 8 bases of the junction unmatched. The germline CDR1 and CDR2 sequences are SGHRS and YFSETQ. The CDR3 consists of 16 residues. This CDR3 is CASSWGLAGGGDTQYF. The CDR3 DNA reads TGCGCCAGCAGCTGGGGGCTAGCGGGAGGAGGAGATACGCAGTATTTT.

The chain combines TRBV6-5 with TRBJ2-5; D is possibly TRBD2 (6 bases). The CDR3 spans 13 residues. V lost 7 bases to trimming and J lost 5 bases, with 14 bases between them. Germline V gives CDR1 MNHEY, CDR2 SVGAGI. Here the CDR3 reads CASTGEALETQYF. The CDR3 DNA reads TGTGCCAGCACGGGGGAGGCCCTCGAGACCCAGTACTTC.

The chain is built from TRBV18 and TRBJ2-5, with D maybe TRBD2 (5 bases). V was clipped by 0 bases and J by 5 bases, with 13 bases between them. The germline V gene has CDR1 KGHSH and CDR2 LQKENI. The CDR3 runs 15 residues. This CDR3 reads CASSPPLGPRETQYF. CDR3 nucleotide sequence: TGTGCCAGCTCACCACCACTAGGCCCTAGGGAGACCCAGTACTTC.

This chain links TRBV9 with TRBJ1-1; tentative D call: TRBD1 (6 bases). This CDR3 has 15 amino acids. Germline V lookup: CDR1 SGDLS, CDR2 YYNGEE. V was shortened by 3 bases and J by 5 bases, with 17 bases between the two germline ends. CDR3 residues: CASSALSQGGTEAFF. DNA of the CDR3: TGTGCCAGCAGCGCGCTTTCACAGGGTGGGACTGAAGCTTTCTTT.

This chain joins TRBV4-1 and TRBJ2-5; D may be TRBD1 (6 bases). There are 16 residues in the CDR3. Germline CDR1 is MGHRA and CDR2 is YSYEKL. Between the trimmed V and J ends, which lost 5 bases and 1 base, there was a span of 17 bases. In nucleotides, the CDR3 is TGCGCCAGCAGCAAACCCTTACAGGGCCCCCAAGAGACCCAGTACTTC. Protein sequence: CASSKPLQGPQETQYF.

The chain couples TRBV7-2 to TRBJ2-7, with a possible D match to TRBD1 (6 bases). Germline values: CDR1 SGHTA, CDR2 FQGNSA. Trimming shortened V by 11 bases and J by 6 bases, and 20 bases separated the two germline ends. This CDR3 spans 13 amino acids. For the CDR3, the DNA is TGTGCCTCCACACCCTGGGAAGGGGGCGAGCAGTACTTC. It yields the protein CASTPWEGGEQYF.

With respect to this clone: Other DNA sequences in the sample encode the same CDR3. This rearrangement joins TRBV11-2 to TRBJ2-5, with 12 bases lining up with TRBD1. The length of the CDR3 is 14 residues. The V segment lost 3 bases and the J segment 5 bases; nucleotides outside the gene matches: 1. Germline V lookup: CDR1 SGHAT, CDR2 FQNNGV. The CDR3 here is CASSLGQGAETQYF. Here the CDR3 DNA reads TGTGCCAGCAGCTTGGGACAGGGGGCTGAGACCCAGTACTTC.

The CDR3 loop reads CASSLTSDRSHEQYF. CDR3 sequence (DNA): TGTGCCAGCAGCCTAACCTCGGACAGGTCCCACGAGCAGTACTTC. This chain connects TRBV25-1 to TRBJ2-7; TRBD1 agrees at 7 bases. The trim removed 6 bases at V and 5 bases at J, leaving 13 bases unmatched. The CDR3 totals 15 residues. Looked up from germline, CDR1 is MGHDK and CDR2 is SYGVNS.